This entry features one TCR beta chain sequence. The clone's antigen remains unknown. Base qualities were left out, and no much larger clone turns up one base away. The sample comes from a study of blood T cell repertoires in COVID-19 (dated by TCRdb to 2019 to 2021). About the study as a whole: Samples covering the acute and convalescent phases of COVID-19 were provided by collaborators in the United States, Italy and Spain. The prospective study material was composed of cDNA or gDNA derived from T cells, B-cell-depleted T cells, or PBMCs. The dataset comprised deeply sampled blood TCRbeta repertoires from subjects exposed to, actively infected with, or recovered from COVID-19. The repertoires were released in a freely available public database intended as a resource for research on the immune response to SARS-CoV-2. Samples were obtained from the ongoing ImmuneRACE study (first 160 participants) and from 1,254 subjects provided by 6 global collaborators. The sample metadata nearly always contained a de-identified subject ID, COVID-19 status, age in years and sex. Where available, HLA class I and class II types were taken from metadata supplied by the sample provider and were not determined by assay-based typing.

General conclusions and limits of the study: How much clinical and demographic metadata was included differed by source and by participant, and the metadata was provided uncurated.

Collaborating institutions collected whole blood in K2EDTA tubes following their own protocols. For TCRbeta analysis, collaborators shipped samples as frozen whole blood, isolated PBMCs, or DNA extracted from either of those sample types. Reading from cysteine to phenylalanine, the CDR3 counts 15 amino acids. Of the read, only the CDR3 DNA is kept; its 45 bases are in frame from base 1. In the germline V gene, CDR1 corresponds to MGHRA and CDR2 to YSYEKL. At the junction V is shortened by 6 bases and J by 0 bases, with 12 bases in between. TCRbeta CDR3 regions were amplified from genomic DNA by means of the immunoSEQ Assay, a bias-controlled multiplex PCR. The original pipeline was this. The number of nucleated cells in each sample was estimated by amplification of reference gene primers within the assay. To quantify the absolute abundance of each unique TCRbeta CDR3 rearrangement, sequence reads were collapsed and filtered. Productive Simpson clonality was computed per sample as the square root of Simpson's diversity index over productive rearrangements. Held by TCRdb, this immuneACCESS table contains in-frame sequences only and omits some clones. Under half of the omission traces to an unresolved V gene where checked; the cause of the rest is unknown. The V and J calls and clone size were taken over from that table, and D and trimming were inferred from the DNA. The sample includes fewer than 60,000 clones, with roughly 82% observed a single time. About 14% of the sample is taken by the ten largest.

The source is a human donor in a cohort sampled during active COVID-19. The sequenced sample was peripheral blood. The sequence links TRBV4-1 to TRBJ1-5, with an unclear D gene assignment. CDR3 loop: CASRPQEFSNQPQHF. The DNA sequence is as follows: TGCGCCAGCAGACCCCAGGAATTTAGCAATCAGCCCCAGCATTTT.